This T cell receptor beta chain was recorded in a study of blood T cell repertoires in COVID-19 (dated by TCRdb to between 2020 and 2021). A note on the overall study: Collaborator samples came from the United States, Italy and Spain and covered acute and convalescent phases of COVID-19. HLA class I and class II types, where available, came from metadata supplied by the sample provider rather than from assay-based typing. A freely available public database, intended as a resource for researchers studying the immune response to SARS-CoV-2, is where the repertoires were released. The dataset comprised deeply sampled blood TCRbeta repertoires from subjects exposed to, actively infected with, or recovered from COVID-19. The sample metadata nearly always contained a de-identified subject ID, COVID-19 status, age in years and sex. The samples were drawn from two sources: the first 160 participants of the ongoing ImmuneRACE study, and over 950 subjects contributed by 6 global collaborators. The prospective study material was composed of cDNA or gDNA derived from T cells, B-cell-depleted T cells, or PBMCs.

A remark on this clone: Its binding antigen is unknown. No base qualities exist here, and no much larger clone lies one base off it.

The CDR3, from cysteine to phenylalanine, totals 17 residues. Only the CDR3 part of the read is kept: 51 bases, read in frame from the first base. V lost 0 bases and J lost 3 bases, and the count of bases not matched to a germline gene is 8. Per the germline V gene, SGHTA is the CDR1 and FQGTGA is the CDR2. TCRbeta CDR3 regions were amplified from genomic DNA using the immunoSEQ Assay, a bias-controlled multiplex PCR. The study's processing was this. Nucleated cell counts per sample were estimated from amplification of reference gene primers within the assay. Sequence reads were collapsed and filtered to measure the absolute abundance of every unique TCRbeta CDR3 rearrangement. For each sample, productive Simpson clonality was calculated as the square root of Simpson's diversity index over productive rearrangements. TCRdb obtained this table from immuneACCESS and retained in-frame rearrangements with V and J assigned. These tables miss some clones; where compared with another copy, unresolved V genes account for less than half of the shortfall, and the remainder is unexplained. V, J and clone size derive from that table, while D and trimming were established from the DNA sequence. Within this sample are about 220,000 clones, with roughly four fifths of them counted one time only. The ten largest account for about 4.8% of the sample.

Participants in the prospective study were enrolled through a virtual design, were aged roughly 18 to 100 years, and lived in some 24 United States geographic areas. Cohort assignment in the prospective study relied on participant-reported clinical history from a screening survey and a study questionnaire. Exposed participants had been in contact, within 2 weeks of entering the study, with a person who had a PCR-confirmed or clinician-diagnosed case of COVID-19. Mobile phlebotomists in the prospective study collected whole blood, serum and a nasopharyngeal or oropharyngeal swab from every participant. Prospective study participants could optionally give additional blood draws and questionnaires over an approximately 2-month period. Prospective study blood samples were shipped either frozen or at room temperature before DNA extraction. Results and caveats for the whole study, not just this receptor: How much clinical and demographic metadata was included differed by source and by participant, and the metadata was provided uncurated.

In this chain, TRBV7-3 is recombined with TRBJ2-3; TRBD2 agrees with 8 junctional bases. This sequence originates from a woman between 45 and 60 years old who had been exposed to COVID-19. The sample comprised PBMCs or T cells enriched from blood (not recorded which). The CDR3 amino acid sequence is: CASSLTPPSGGTDTQYF. The base sequence is TGTGCCAGCAGCTTAACCCCACCCAGCGGGGGTACAGATACGCAGTATTTT.